The clone carrying this TCR beta chain has just a few counts. Trimming at V came to 3 bases and at J to 4 bases, leaving 17 bases not matched to a gene. This CDR3 has 19 amino acids. From germline, CDR1 is SGDLS and CDR2 YYNGEE. The data originate from a study of T cell changes during pregnancy in multiple sclerosis. Clones were sequenced by immunoSEQ multiplex PCR, and TCRdb holds only the in-frame ones, with some missing. The sample shows under 30,000 clones, 70% to 90% of them seen only once. The chain has TRBV9 and TRBJ1-3; 9 nucleotides align to TRBD1. The sample was CD4+ T cells from peripheral blood mononuclear cells, taken in the first trimester of pregnancy. The sequence derives from a female donor in good health, enrolled as a control in a pregnancy study. CDR3 region: CASSAGQGRRGAVGNTIYF. The CDR3 nucleotides read TGTGCCAGCAGCGCGGGACAGGGTCGTAGAGGCGCGGTGGGAAACACCATATATTTT.